By proportion, the clone carrying this TCR beta chain is medium-sized. What it binds is unknown. This specimen belongs to a study of HIV-infected patients and healthy controls. Findings and limits, study-wide: During therapy, HIV-associated CDR3s fell significantly in frequency, while CMV-associated CDR3s did not change significantly.

In germline, CDR1 is MNHEY, CDR2 SVGAGI. The CDR3 consists of 16 residues. V shed 4 bases and J shed 14 bases, with 24 bases lying between them. No cell fractionation was done, so the repertoire covers all unsorted peripheral blood T cells. Alpha and beta constant-region primers primed reverse transcription of 400 to 650 ng RNA. Each of the alpha and beta chains got its own library through chain-specific third strand synthesis with indices. One primer pair amplified all rearrangements per chain; each cDNA got molecular barcodes. TCRdb re-analysed the 5' RACE reads in MiXCR, keeping a single row per CDR3 protein. Of 8,000 to 13,000 distinct CDR3 sequences detected, approximately 8.2% appear once; the ten largest clones hold 3.5% to 4.5%.

The rearrangement uses TRBV6-5 and TRBJ1-6, with D possibly being TRBD1 (6 bases). This sequence was found in an adult in good health. Material: blood. DNA of the CDR3: TGTGCCAGCAGTTCCAAACCAGGGGCCGCCCAGCACACCCTCCACTTT. This translates into CASSSKPGAAQHTLHF.